This T cell receptor (beta chain) was documented in a study of T-cell memory formation after mild COVID-19. Trimming left V 7 bases short and J 5 bases short, with 14 bases between. Germline CDR1 is SQVTM and CDR2 is ANQGSEA. This CDR3 has 13 amino acids. Constant-segment primers served in 5'RACE that generated TCR alpha and TCR beta cDNA libraries bearing sample barcodes and UMIs. A single record per CDR3 protein comes from TCRdb applying MiXCR to the 5' RACE reads. Here the sample spans about 49,000 distinct CDR3 sequences, 25% to 30% being singletons. This chain joins TRBV29-1 and TRBJ1-4; D is undetermined. This clonotype was obtained from a man between 18 and 29 years old who had mild COVID-19 (a few samples of this study predate the infection). Cell type and time point are not known. Material for sequencing was PBMCs or a T cell subset sorted from them (not recorded which). CDR3 DNA sequence: TGCAGCGCCGGAAATCTGGGGAATGAAAAACTGTTTTTT. It encodes CSAGNLGNEKLFF.